Each of the 10 T cell receptor beta chains below was sequenced from the same sample in a study of blood T cell repertoires in COVID-19. Data came from immunoSEQ multiplex PCR; TCRdb stores just in-frame clones and leaves some out. The repertoire consists of roughly 500,000 clones, with over 75% occurring once and the leading ten covering 1.5% to 2%. Sequencing was done on a sample of PBMCs or T cells enriched from blood (not recorded which). These receptors all come from a woman in her 40s who had recovered from COVID-19.

This sequence joins TRBV7-9 and TRBJ2-3; the D gene is possibly TRBD2 (6 bases). This CDR3 has 15 residues. CDR1 and CDR2 from the germline V gene are SEHNR and FQNEAQ (reference sequence). The V and J ends lost 0 bases and 4 bases respectively, with 11 bases between them. This chain's CDR3 is CASSLAGGFPDTQYF. In DNA, the CDR3 is TGTGCCAGCAGCTTAGCGGGAGGCTTCCCAGATACGCAGTATTTT.

J is TRBJ2-1 and V is TRBV4-1, with 7 bases lining up with TRBD2. Losses at the gene ends were 4 bases for V and 4 bases for J; bases not matched to a gene: 7. The CDR3 has 15 residues. Germline CDR1 reads MGHRA; CDR2 reads YSYEKL. CDR3 bases: TGCGCCAGCAGCCTCGGGGAGGGTCGGTACAATGAGCAGTTCTTC. This sequence encodes CASSLGEGRYNEQFF.

The chain has TRBV6-6 and TRBJ2-5, with 9 nucleotides matching TRBD1. Looked up from germline, CDR1 is MNHNY and CDR2 is SVGAGI (reference sequence). There are 13 residues in the CDR3. After removal of 6 bases from V and 5 bases from J, the junction contained 4 bases not matched to a gene. CDR3 nucleotides: TGTGCCAGCAGACAGGGGGCGGAGGAGACCCAGTACTTC. Protein product: CASRQGAEETQYF.

The chain is built from TRBV4-2 and TRBJ2-5; 9 positions agree with TRBD2. In germline, CDR1 is LGHNA, CDR2 YNFKEQ. The junction had 9 bases not matched to a gene; V was cut back by 4 bases and J by 3 bases. The CDR3 runs to 16 residues. As DNA, the CDR3 is TGTGCCAGCAGCCTACACTTAGCGGGAGAGGAAGAGACCCAGTACTTC. Its protein is CASSLHLAGEEETQYF.

This clone appeared once. The CDR3 bases are TGTGCCAGTAGTTATAGCGGGAACTACGAGCAGTACTTC. This encodes CASSYSGNYEQYF. The chain recombines TRBV19 with TRBJ2-7, with 8 bases fitting TRBD2. V shed 5 bases and J 3 bases; nucleotides not matched to a gene: 3. The germline gives CDR1 LNHDA, CDR2 SQIVND (reference sequence). CDR3 size: 13 residues.

The chain uses TRBV27 and TRBJ2-3; 8 bases align to TRBD1. Germline lookup yields CDR1 MNHEY and CDR2 SMNVEV (reference sequence). The CDR3 covers 16 residues. V shed 4 bases, J shed 4 bases, and the junction held 10 bases outside the gene matches. The CDR3 loop reads CASSSVSRGQADTQYF. CDR3 coding DNA: TGTGCCAGCAGTTCGGTTAGCAGGGGGCAAGCAGATACGCAGTATTTT.

This chain links TRBV7-9 with TRBJ1-2; 7 bases agree with TRBD1. Germline CDR1 and CDR2: SEHNR and FQNEAQ (reference sequence). Trimming cost V 2 bases and J 2 bases; bases outside gene matches: 8. This CDR3 spans 16 amino acids. The CDR3 sequence: CASSLYPTGLNYGYTF. For the CDR3, the DNA is TGTGCCAGCAGCTTATACCCGACAGGGCTGAACTATGGCTACACCTTC.

This clone appeared once. Other nucleotide sequences in the sample specify the same CDR3. This sequence joins TRBV3-1 (or the pseudogene TRBV3-2) and TRBJ2-7; the D gene is possibly TRBD1 (6 bases). This CDR3 is built from 14 residues. V was clipped by 1 base and J by 0 bases, with 7 bases between them. Looked up from germline, CDR1 is LGHDT and CDR2 is YNNKEL (reference sequence). CDR3 loop: CASSQVGGSYEQYF. In DNA, the CDR3 is TGTGCCAGCAGCCAAGTAGGGGGCTCCTACGAGCAGTACTTC.

V is TRBV6-5 and J is TRBJ1-2; the D gene is possibly TRBD1 (5 bases). Trimming took 4 bases from V and 8 from J, leaving 14 bases between them. Germline CDR1 and CDR2: MNHEY and SVGAGI. CDR3 length: 13 amino acids. CDR3 amino acids: CASSSRTTVGYTF. The CDR3 region has the DNA TGTGCCAGCAGTTCCCGTACGACAGTCGGCTACACCTTC.

V is TRBV19 and J is TRBJ2-1; 10 nucleotides line up with TRBD2. J lost 2 bases, V lost 4 bases, and 8 bases had no gene match. This CDR3 is 17 amino acids long. Germline CDR1 is LNHDA and CDR2 is SQIVND (reference sequence). CDR3 residues: CASSKTSGRAPYNEQFF. CDR3 in DNA: TGTGCCAGTAGTAAGACAAGCGGGAGGGCCCCCTACAATGAGCAGTTCTTC.